Listed below are T cell receptor beta chains from one sample, sequenced in a study of CD8 T cells in Susac syndrome. MiXCR, applied by TCRdb to the immunoSEQ multiplex PCR reads, yields one record per CDR3 protein. The sample contains about 130,000 distinct CDR3 sequences, roughly 96% of which appear only once. Sequenced input: CD4+ T cells from PBMCs. These TCRs come from a human donor in good health. The CDR3 runs from the conserved cysteine through the conserved F or W. D genes are given only for firm matches.

D gene,V gene,J gene,CDR3 protein,CDR3 DNA
-,TRBV6-5,TRBJ2-5,CATKSGQETQYF,TGTGCCACCAAGTCAGGTCAGGAGACCCAGTACTTC
TRBD1,TRBV20-1,TRBJ2-6,CRAGGFGANVLTF,TGCAGGGCAGGGGGCTTTGGGGCCAACGTCCTGACTTTC
-,TRBV12-3/TRBV12-4,TRBJ1-1,CASLRGRNTEAFF,TGTGCCAGCTTGAGAGGGCGGAACACTGAAGCTTTCTTT
-,TRBV19,TRBJ2-5,CARPPGLPAQYF,TGTGCCAGACCGCCCGGACTGCCAGCCCAGTACTTC
TRBD2,TRBV6-5,TRBJ2-1,CASSRPGGTYNEQFF,TGTGCCAGCAGTAGACCGGGAGGGACCTACAATGAGCAGTTCTTC
-,TRBV7-2,TRBJ2-7,CASSPQGLSRYEQYF,TGTGCCAGCAGCCCCCAGGGGCTCTCGCGGTACGAGCAGTACTTC
-,TRBV15,TRBJ2-7,CATSPSGAGGAYEQYF,TGTGCCACCAGCCCGTCGGGGGCAGGGGGAGCCTACGAGCAGTACTTC
-,TRBV6-1,TRBJ1-5,CASSEQQGQPQHF,TGTGCCAGCAGTGAACAACAGGGACAGCCCCAGCATTTT
-,TRBV6-1,TRBJ1-1,CASSEGRSLRAFF,TGTGCCAGCAGTGAAGGGAGAAGCTTAAGGGCTTTCTTT
TRBD1,TRBV7-9,TRBJ2-3,CASSRDSDTQYF,TGTGCCAGCAGTCGGGACAGTGATACGCAGTATTTT